The 13 T cell receptor beta chains given below trace back to one sample, sequenced in a study of cytomegalovirus exposure and HLA in healthy donors. It was with 60 Vbeta and 13 Jbeta primers that the PCR ran. Clones were sequenced by immunoSEQ multiplex PCR, and TCRdb holds only the in-frame ones, with some missing. The table records around 120,000 clones, approximately 9.4% of them present only once. Sequenced material: PBMCs. The receptors here all came from a man aged 25 to 40 in good health and CMV-seronegative.

J is TRBJ1-1 and V is TRBV12-5, with a possible D match to TRBD1 (6 bases). The V gene lost 6 bases and the J gene lost 1 base, with 15 bases spanning the gap. There are 15 residues in the CDR3. Germline CDR1 and CDR2: LGHNT and FRNRAP. DNA of the CDR3: TGTGCTAGTGGCGGGGGGGGCCGGGAGAACACTGAAGCTTTCTTT. It encodes CASGGGGRENTEAFF. Full variable domain (outside the CDR3, taken from reference TRBV12-5 and TRBJ1-1): DARVTQTPRHKVTEMGQEVTMRCQPILGHNTVFWYRQTMMQGLELLAYFRNRAPLDDSGMPKDRFSAEMPDATLATLKIQPSEPRDSAVYFCASGGGGRENTEAFFGQGTRLTVV.

The chain employs TRBV5-1 and TRBJ2-7; a possible D gene is TRBD1 (6 bases). V dropped 1 base and J dropped 0 bases, with 11 bases sitting between them. Looked up from germline, CDR1 is SGHRS and CDR2 is YFSETQ. This CDR3 has 15 amino acids. The CDR3: CASSLYREDSYEQYF. The CDR3 DNA reads TGCGCCAGCAGCTTGTACAGGGAAGACTCCTACGAGCAGTACTTC. Full variable domain (remainder filled in from reference TRBV5-1 and TRBJ2-7): KAGVTQTPRYLIKTRGQQVTLSCSPISGHRSVSWYQQTPGQGLQFLFEYFSETQRNKGNFPGRFSGRQFSNSRSEMNVSTLELGDSALYLCASSLYREDSYEQYFGPGTRLTVT.

The chain couples TRBV27 to TRBJ2-7, with 7 bases lining up with TRBD1. CDR1 MNHEY and CDR2 SMNVEV come from the germline V gene (reference sequence). V lost 0 bases, J lost 0 bases, and 2 bases stayed unmatched. The CDR3 contains 15 residues. As DNA, the CDR3 is TGTGCCAGCAGTTTATCGGACAGGAGCTCCTACGAGCAGTACTTC. Translating it yields CASSLSDRSSYEQYF.

V gene TRBV28 combines with J gene TRBJ2-1; 12 bases line up with TRBD2. This CDR3 is 15 amino acids long. Germline trimming cut 2 bases from V and 6 bases from J; bases unmatched to any gene: 2. Germline CDR1 is MDHEN and CDR2 is SYDVKM. The CDR3 bases are TGTGCCAGCAGTTTACTAGCGGGAGGGAGCAATGAGCAGTTCTTC. It is translated as CASSLLAGGSNEQFF.

This clone was counted only a few times. The chain carries TRBV5-4 and TRBJ1-2; D may be TRBD1 (6 bases). CDR1 SGHNT and CDR2 YYREEE come from the germline V gene (reference sequence). V lost 3 bases and J lost 8, with 14 bases in between. The CDR3 sequence is 13 residues long. CDR3 sequence reads: CASSSTGSGGYTF. CDR3 DNA sequence: TGTGCCAGCAGCTCAACAGGGTCGGGGGGCTACACCTTC.

The table lists this clone with a few counts. This chain connects TRBV11-2 to TRBJ2-5, with a weak D call TRBD2 (5 bases). The CDR3 is 15 residues long. V was shortened by 1 base and J by 0 bases, with 9 bases between the two germline ends. Germline V gives CDR1 SGHAT, CDR2 FQNNGV. The CDR3 is CASSLVGRDQETQYF. The CDR3, as DNA: TGTGCCAGCAGCTTAGTCGGGCGGGACCAAGAGACCCAGTACTTC.

The rearrangement joins TRBV7-9 to TRBJ2-7, with D possibly matching TRBD1 (7 bases). The germline V and J ends were trimmed by 7 bases and 2 bases, with 18 bases remaining between them. Looked up from germline, CDR1 is SEHNR and CDR2 is FQNEAQ (reference sequence). There are 15 residues in the CDR3. The CDR3 DNA reads as TGTGCCAGCAATCGCGGGCAGGGGGGTACCTACGAGCAGTACTTC. Its translation is CASNRGQGGTYEQYF.

This clone has more than one count but fewer than ten. The chain combines TRBV6-1 with TRBJ1-5; 8 nucleotides align to TRBD1. The CDR3 consists of 15 residues. Losses at the gene ends were 6 bases for V and 4 bases for J; bases not matched to a gene: 8. Per germline, CDR1 MNHNS and CDR2 SASEGT. The CDR3 sequence: CASSHQGAFNQPQHF. Here the CDR3 DNA reads TGTGCCAGCAGCCATCAGGGGGCCTTTAATCAGCCCCAGCATTTT.

This sequence joins TRBV29-1 and TRBJ2-7; 9 nucleotides agree with TRBD2. Trimming removed 4 bases from V and 6 bases from J; junction bases left unmatched: 7. Per germline, CDR1 SQVTM and CDR2 ANQGSEA. The CDR3 length is 13 residues. Written as DNA, the CDR3 is TGCAGCGTTGTTCCGGGACTAGCAACCGAGCAGTACTTC. Amino acids: CSVVPGLATEQYF.

This clone has a handful of counts. The chain joins TRBV14 to TRBJ2-1, with D unclear. Germline CDR1 reads SGHDN; CDR2 reads FVKESK. This CDR3 is 13 amino acids long. Trimming took off 2 bases at V and 4 bases at J, with 6 bases between the two ends. Here the CDR3 reads CASSQFPYNEQFF. CDR3 nucleotides: TGTGCCAGCAGCCAATTCCCATACAATGAGCAGTTCTTC.

This clone has more than one count but fewer than ten. J is TRBJ2-2 and V is TRBV5-1; 8 bases fit TRBD1. Trimming cost V 0 bases and J 4 bases; bases outside gene matches: 2. CDR3 length: 15 amino acids. Germline lookup yields CDR1 SGHRS and CDR2 YFSETQ. The CDR3 DNA is TGCGCCAGCAGCTTGGGACAGGGGAGCACCGGGGAGCTGTTTTTT. Encoded protein: CASSLGQGSTGELFF.

This clone has just a few counts. This rearrangement joins TRBV5-6 to TRBJ2-2, with 7 bases aligning to TRBD1. Germline V gene data show CDR1 as SGHDT and CDR2 as YYEEEE. Trimming took 0 bases from V and 5 from J; bases not matched to a gene: 1. The CDR3 runs to 14 residues. CDR3 loop: CASSLAGGTGELFF. CDR3 sequence (DNA): TGTGCCAGCAGCTTGGCAGGGGGAACCGGGGAGCTGTTTTTT.

This clone was seen a handful of times. The rearrangement joins TRBV29-1 to TRBJ2-7, with 8 positions matching TRBD2. The CDR3 has 13 amino acids. V dropped 3 bases and J dropped 7; count of bases not matched to a gene: 8. CDR1 and CDR2 from the germline V gene are SQVTM and ANQGSEA. The CDR3 DNA reads as TGCAGCGTTGATGCGGGGGGACTGGAAGAGCAGTACTTC. Its translation is CSVDAGGLEEQYF.